This TCR beta chain stems from a study of T cells in Graves' hyperthyroidism and ophthalmopathy. A NOSPECS grade of at least 4, a Clinical Activity Score of at least 3 and duration under 3 months were recorded in ophthalmopathy patients. Patients having uncontrolled infection, another autoimmune disease, pregnancy or lactation were not included. Diagnoses rested on clinical symptoms, serum thyroxine and TRAb, thyroid ultrasound and orbital computed tomography. V was cut by 4 bases and J by 7 bases, with 10 bases left in between. The germline gives CDR1 KGHSH, CDR2 LQKENI. The CDR3 extends over 12 amino acids. Amplification yielded TCR beta CDR3 regions, with RNA transcripts as the source. With the HTBI primer set, the TCR CDR3 went through a first round of RT-PCR. In TCRdb, the multiplex PCR reads were re-called with MiXCR into one record per CDR3 protein. This table has more than 500,000 distinct CDR3 sequences, roughly 14% appearing once.

There are many counts of this clonotype. Its antigen is undetermined. Study-level results: Clonotypes that were expanded in thyroid above 0.001 mostly appeared in blood too.

Material for sequencing was blood. The chain employs TRBV18 and TRBJ2-5; the D gene is possibly TRBD1 (6 bases). The TCR was taken from a woman aged 40 to 50 with Graves' ophthalmopathy. The CDR3 coding sequence is TGTGCCAGCTCACAGGACAGAGGGACCCAGTACTTC. It specifies CASSQDRGTQYF.